This T cell receptor (beta chain) was obtained from a study of T cells in localized non-small cell lung cancer. Study results and caveats: Uninvolved adjacent lung showed higher T cell clonality than tumor. Paired adjacent lung recovered a median about 60 of the top 100 tumor clones. Patients showing higher blood T cell density tended to see longer overall survival. Owing to sequencing of a solitary tumor region, heterogeneity cannot be discounted.

Method: immunoSEQ multiplex PCR; TCRdb's copy keeps in-frame clones and lacks some. The sample has around 54,000 clones, 86% seen once. The germline V and J ends were trimmed by 7 bases and 2 bases, with 16 bases remaining between them. The germline V gene has CDR1 SNHLY and CDR2 FYNNEI. CDR3 length: 15 residues. With regard to this clone: Antigen unknown.

The sequencing here drew on peripheral blood, taken before any cancer treatment. V is TRBV2 and J is TRBJ2-3; D may be TRBD2 (7 bases). The TCR comes from a male donor older than 55 with stage III squamous cell lung carcinoma. The CDR3 region has the DNA TGTGCCAGCACGTGGATACGGGGGGCCACAGATACGCAGTATTTT. As protein: CASTWIRGATDTQYF.